This T cell receptor (beta chain) was sequenced for a study of T cell responses to AZD1222 COVID-19 vaccine. Clones were read by immunoSEQ multiplex PCR, and TCRdb kept only the in-frame ones, dropping some. The sample lists 100,000 or so clones, about 90% occurring once. This clone was counted once. Sequencing was performed on peripheral blood, taken on day 0 of AZD1222 vaccination. The sequence was obtained from an adult in good health.

CDR3 DNA: TGTGCCAGCGGCTCCCCGGGAACCGGGATGAACACTGAAGCTTTCTTT. Protein: CASGSPGTGMNTEAFF. The chain has TRBV28 and TRBJ1-1; D is unresolved. This CDR3 region has 16 residues. Germline CDR1 MDHEN, CDR2 SYDVKM. The V end lost 8 bases, the J end lost 0 bases, and 19 bases lay between the germline ends.